This record concerns one T cell receptor (beta chain) sequence. The antigen remains unidentified. 13 Jbeta primers and 60 Vbeta primers were used for the PCR. Clones were read by immunoSEQ multiplex PCR, and TCRdb kept only the in-frame ones, dropping some. This table holds 70,000 or so clones. This specimen belongs to a study of cytomegalovirus exposure and HLA in healthy donors. Germline assignment: CDR1 SGHTA and CDR2 FQGNSA. The CDR3 length is 14 residues. V was clipped by 0 bases and J by 7 bases; unmatched bases: 6. Study-wide findings and caveats: Earlier analysis found most TCR beta V segments productive about 87% or about 30% of the time. In a later analysis, compared with equally common non-associated chains, HLA-associated beta chains were more expanded. Highly shared sequence variants in one cluster were likely a sequencing artifact.

Sequenced material: PBMCs. The source is a female donor in good health and CMV-seropositive. This sequence joins TRBV7-2 and TRBJ2-7; 7 bases agree with TRBD1. DNA for the CDR3: TGTGCCAGCAGCTTAGCTGGGACAGCTACTGAGCAGTACTTC. Translated, it gives CASSLAGTATEQYF.